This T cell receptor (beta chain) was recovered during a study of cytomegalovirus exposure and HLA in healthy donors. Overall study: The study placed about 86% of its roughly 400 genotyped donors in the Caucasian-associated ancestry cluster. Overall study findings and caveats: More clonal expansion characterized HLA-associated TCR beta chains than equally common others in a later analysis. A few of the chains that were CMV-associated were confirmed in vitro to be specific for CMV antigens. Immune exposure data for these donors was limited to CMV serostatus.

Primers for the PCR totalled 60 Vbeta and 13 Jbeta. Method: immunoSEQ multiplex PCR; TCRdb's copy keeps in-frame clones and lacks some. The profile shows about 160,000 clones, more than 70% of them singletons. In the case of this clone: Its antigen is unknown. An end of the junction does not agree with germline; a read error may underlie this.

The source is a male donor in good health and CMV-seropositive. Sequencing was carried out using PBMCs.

As DNA, the CDR3 is TGTTCCAGCAGCTCGTGGCCCAGTTCCGAAAAACTGTTTTTT. It codes for CSSSSWPSSEKLFF. The rearrangement joins TRBV7-9 to TRBJ1-4; D not resolved. The CDR3 spans 14 residues. The germline V gene has CDR1 SEHNR and CDR2 FQNEAQ (reference sequence).